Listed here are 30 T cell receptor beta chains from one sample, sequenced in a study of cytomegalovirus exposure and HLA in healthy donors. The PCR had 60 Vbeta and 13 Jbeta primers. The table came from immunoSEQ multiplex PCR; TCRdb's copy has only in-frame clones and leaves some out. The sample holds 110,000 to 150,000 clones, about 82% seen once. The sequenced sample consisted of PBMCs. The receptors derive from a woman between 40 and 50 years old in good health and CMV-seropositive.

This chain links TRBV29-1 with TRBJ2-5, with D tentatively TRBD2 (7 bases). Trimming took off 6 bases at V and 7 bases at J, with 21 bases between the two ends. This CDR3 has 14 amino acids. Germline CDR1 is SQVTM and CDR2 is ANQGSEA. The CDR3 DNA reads TGCAGCGTCCCGTGGGGGGGCGTTCTGGGGACCCAGTACTTC. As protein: CSVPWGGVLGTQYF.

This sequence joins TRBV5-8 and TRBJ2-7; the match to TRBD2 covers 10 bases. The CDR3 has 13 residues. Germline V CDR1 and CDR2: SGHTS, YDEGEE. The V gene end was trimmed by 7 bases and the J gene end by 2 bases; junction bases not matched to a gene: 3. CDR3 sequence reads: CASRTSGTYEQYF. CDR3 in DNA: TGTGCCAGCCGGACTAGCGGAACCTACGAGCAGTACTTC.

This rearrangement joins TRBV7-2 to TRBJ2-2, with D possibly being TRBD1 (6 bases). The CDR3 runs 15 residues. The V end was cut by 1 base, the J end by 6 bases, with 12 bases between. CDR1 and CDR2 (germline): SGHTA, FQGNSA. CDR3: CASSLDQGRAGELFF. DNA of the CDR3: TGTGCCAGCAGCTTAGATCAGGGGCGCGCCGGGGAGCTGTTTTTT. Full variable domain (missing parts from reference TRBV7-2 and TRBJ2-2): GAGVSQSPSNKVTEKGKDVELRCDPISGHTALYWYRQSLGQGLEFLIYFQGNSAPDKSGLPSDRFSAERTGGSVSTLTIQRTQQEDSAVYLCASSLDQGRAGELFFGEGSRLTVL.

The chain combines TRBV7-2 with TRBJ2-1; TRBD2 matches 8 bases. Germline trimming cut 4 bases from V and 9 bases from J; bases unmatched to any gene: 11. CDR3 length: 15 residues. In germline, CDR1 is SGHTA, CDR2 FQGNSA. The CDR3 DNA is TGTGCCAGCAGCTCCTCCGGGACTAGGACGGCTGAGCAGTTCTTC. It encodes CASSSSGTRTAEQFF.

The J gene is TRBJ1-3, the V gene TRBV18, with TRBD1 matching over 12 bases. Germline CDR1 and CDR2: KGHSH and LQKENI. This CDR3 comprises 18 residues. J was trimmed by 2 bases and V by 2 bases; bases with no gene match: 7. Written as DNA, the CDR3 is TGTGCCAGCTCACCAGGAGTCGGGACAGGGGGCCCTGGAAACACCATATATTTT. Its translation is CASSPGVGTGGPGNTIYF. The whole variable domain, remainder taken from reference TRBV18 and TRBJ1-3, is NAGVMQNPRHLVRRRGQEARLRCSPMKGHSHVYWYRQLPEEGLKFMVYLQKENIIDESGMPKERFSAEFPKEGPSILRIQQVVRGDSAAYFCASSPGVGTGGPGNTIYFGEGSWLTVV.

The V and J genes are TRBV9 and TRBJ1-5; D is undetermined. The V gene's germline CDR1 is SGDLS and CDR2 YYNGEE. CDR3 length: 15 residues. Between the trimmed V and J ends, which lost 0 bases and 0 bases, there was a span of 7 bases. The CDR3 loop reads CASSVGGSSNQPQHF. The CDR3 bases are TGTGCCAGCAGCGTAGGAGGGAGTAGCAATCAGCCCCAGCATTTT.

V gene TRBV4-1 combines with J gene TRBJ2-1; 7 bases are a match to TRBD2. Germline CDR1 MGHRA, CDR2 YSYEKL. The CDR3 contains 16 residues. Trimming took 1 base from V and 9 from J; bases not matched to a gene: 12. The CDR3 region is CASSQVLLASNVEQFF. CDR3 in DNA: TGCGCCAGCAGCCAAGTTTTACTAGCGAGTAATGTTGAGCAGTTCTTC.

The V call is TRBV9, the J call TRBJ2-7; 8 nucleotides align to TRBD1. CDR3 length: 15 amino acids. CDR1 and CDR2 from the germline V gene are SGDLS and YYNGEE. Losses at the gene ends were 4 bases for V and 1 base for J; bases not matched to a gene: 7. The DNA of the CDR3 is TGTGCCAGCAGCCTCTCCGGGACAGGTTCCTACGAGCAGTACTTC. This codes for CASSLSGTGSYEQYF.

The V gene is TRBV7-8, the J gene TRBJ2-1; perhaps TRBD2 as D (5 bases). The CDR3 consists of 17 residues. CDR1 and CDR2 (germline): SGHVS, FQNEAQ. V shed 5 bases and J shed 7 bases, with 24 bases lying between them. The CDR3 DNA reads TGTGCCAGCAGCCGGAGGAGGTTCCCACCCACTCCAAATGAGCAGTTCTTC. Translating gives CASSRRRFPPTPNEQFF.

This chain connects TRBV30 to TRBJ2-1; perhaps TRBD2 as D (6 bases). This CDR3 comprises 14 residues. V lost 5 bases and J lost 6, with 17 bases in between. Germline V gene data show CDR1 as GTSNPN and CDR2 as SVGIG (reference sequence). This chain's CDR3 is CAWYRRAYPNEQFF. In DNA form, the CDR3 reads TGTGCCTGGTACCGGAGGGCCTACCCCAATGAGCAGTTCTTC.

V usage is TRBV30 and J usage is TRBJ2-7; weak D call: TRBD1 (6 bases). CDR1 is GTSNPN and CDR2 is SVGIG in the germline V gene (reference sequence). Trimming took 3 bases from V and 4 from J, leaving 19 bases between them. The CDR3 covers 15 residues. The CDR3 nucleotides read TGTGCCTGGAGGGACCCTGGGACACGATTTTACGAGCAGTACTTC. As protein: CAWRDPGTRFYEQYF.

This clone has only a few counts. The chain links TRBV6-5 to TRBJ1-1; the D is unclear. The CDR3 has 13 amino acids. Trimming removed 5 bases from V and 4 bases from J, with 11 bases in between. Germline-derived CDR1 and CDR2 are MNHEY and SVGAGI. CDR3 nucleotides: TGTGCCAGCAGTCCTCGTCGGGGCACTGAAGCTTTCTTT. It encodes CASSPRRGTEAFF.

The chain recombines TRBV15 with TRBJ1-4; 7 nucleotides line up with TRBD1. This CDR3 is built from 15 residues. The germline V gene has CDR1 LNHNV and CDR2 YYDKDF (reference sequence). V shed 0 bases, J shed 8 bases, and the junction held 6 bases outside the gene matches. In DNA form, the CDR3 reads TGTGCCACCAGCAGAGAATTGCGGGGACAGGAAAAACTGTTTTTT. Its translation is CATSRELRGQEKLFF.

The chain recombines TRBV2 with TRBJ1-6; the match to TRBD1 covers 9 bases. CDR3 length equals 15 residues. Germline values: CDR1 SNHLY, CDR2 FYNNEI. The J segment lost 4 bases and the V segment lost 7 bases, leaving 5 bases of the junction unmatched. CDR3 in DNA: TGTGCCAGCATTAAGGACAGGGGATATAATTCACCCCTCCACTTT. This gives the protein CASIKDRGYNSPLHF.

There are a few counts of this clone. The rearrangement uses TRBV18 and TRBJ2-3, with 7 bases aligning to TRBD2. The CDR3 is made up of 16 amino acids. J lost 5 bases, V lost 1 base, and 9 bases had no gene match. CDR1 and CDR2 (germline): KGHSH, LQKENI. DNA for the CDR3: TGTGCCAGCTCACCACGGGAGGGAGGGCCTTTAGATACGCAGTATTTT. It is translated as CASSPREGGPLDTQYF.

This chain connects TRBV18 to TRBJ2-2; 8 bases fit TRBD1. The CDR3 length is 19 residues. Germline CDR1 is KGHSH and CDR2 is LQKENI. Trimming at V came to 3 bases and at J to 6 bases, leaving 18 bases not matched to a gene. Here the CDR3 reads CASSPYEARGLPGAGELFF. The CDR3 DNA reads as TGTGCCAGCTCACCGTATGAGGCCAGGGGGCTCCCTGGGGCCGGGGAGCTGTTTTTT.

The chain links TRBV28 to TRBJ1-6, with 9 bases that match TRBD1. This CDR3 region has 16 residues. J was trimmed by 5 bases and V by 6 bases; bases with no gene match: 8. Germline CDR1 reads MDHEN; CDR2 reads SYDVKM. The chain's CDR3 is CASRRQGGVNNSPLHF. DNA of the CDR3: TGTGCCAGCAGGCGACAGGGGGGGGTAAATAATTCACCCCTCCACTTT.

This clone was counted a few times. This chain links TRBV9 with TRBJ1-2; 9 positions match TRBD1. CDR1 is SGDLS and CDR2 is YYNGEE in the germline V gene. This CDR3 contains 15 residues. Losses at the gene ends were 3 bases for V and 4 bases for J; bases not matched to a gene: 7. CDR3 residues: CASSEGQGAIYGYTF. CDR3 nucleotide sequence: TGTGCCAGCAGCGAGGGACAGGGTGCAATCTATGGCTACACCTTC.

In DNA form, the CDR3 reads TGTGCCAGTAGTAGAGGACAGGAGAATGAAAAACTGTTTTTT. Encoded protein: CASSRGQENEKLFF. V usage is TRBV19 and J usage is TRBJ1-4; 7 positions match TRBD1. Germline CDR1 and CDR2: LNHDA and SQIVND (reference sequence). This CDR3 is built from 14 residues. V was clipped by 4 bases and J by 5 bases; unmatched bases: 4.

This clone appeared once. The CDR3 coding sequence is TGTGCCAGCAGTACCATAACGGGACAGGGCTTCAATGAGCAGTTCTTC. This codes for CASSTITGQGFNEQFF. The chain couples TRBV27 to TRBJ2-1; the match to TRBD1 covers 9 bases. CDR3 size: 16 residues. CDR1 is MNHEY and CDR2 is SMNVEV in the germline V gene (reference sequence). The J segment lost 6 bases and the V segment lost 5 bases, leaving 11 bases of the junction unmatched.

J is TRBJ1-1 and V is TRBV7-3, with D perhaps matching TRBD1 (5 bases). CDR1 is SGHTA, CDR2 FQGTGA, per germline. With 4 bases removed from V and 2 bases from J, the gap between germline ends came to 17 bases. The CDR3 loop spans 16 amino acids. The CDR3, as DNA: TGTGCCAGCAGCTCGCCCCCCGACAGCCAAAACACTGAAGCTTTCTTT. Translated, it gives CASSSPPDSQNTEAFF.

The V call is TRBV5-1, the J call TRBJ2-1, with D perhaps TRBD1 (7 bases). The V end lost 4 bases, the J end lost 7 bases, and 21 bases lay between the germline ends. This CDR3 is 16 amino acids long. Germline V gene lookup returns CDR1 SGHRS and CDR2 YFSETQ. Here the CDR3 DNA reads TGCGCCAGCAGCCGTGCGGGACAGAGGTTTGGGAATGAGCAGTTCTTC. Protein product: CASSRAGQRFGNEQFF.

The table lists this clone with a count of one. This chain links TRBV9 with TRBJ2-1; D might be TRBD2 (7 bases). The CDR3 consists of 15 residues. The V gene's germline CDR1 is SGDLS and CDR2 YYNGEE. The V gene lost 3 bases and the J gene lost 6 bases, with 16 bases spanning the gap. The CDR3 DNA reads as TGTGCCAGCAGCGCCTCGGGGGGCCGGGTCAATGAGCAGTTCTTC. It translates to CASSASGGRVNEQFF.

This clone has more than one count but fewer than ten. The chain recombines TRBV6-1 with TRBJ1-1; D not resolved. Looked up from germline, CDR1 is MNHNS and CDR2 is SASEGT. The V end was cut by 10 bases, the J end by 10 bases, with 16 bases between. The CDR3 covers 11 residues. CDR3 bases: TGTGCCACTTCGAAGAGCCTCGCAGCTTTCTTT. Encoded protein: CATSKSLAAFF.

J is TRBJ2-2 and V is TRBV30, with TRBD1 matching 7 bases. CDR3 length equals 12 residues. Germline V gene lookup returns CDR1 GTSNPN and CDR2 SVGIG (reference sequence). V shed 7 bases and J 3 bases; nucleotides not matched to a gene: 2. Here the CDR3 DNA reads TGTGCCTCTACAGGGGACACCGGGGAGCTGTTTTTT. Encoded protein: CASTGDTGELFF.

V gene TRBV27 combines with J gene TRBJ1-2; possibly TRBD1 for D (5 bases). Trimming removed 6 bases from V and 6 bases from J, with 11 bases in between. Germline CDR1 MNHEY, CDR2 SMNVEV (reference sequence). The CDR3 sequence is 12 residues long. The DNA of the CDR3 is TGTGCCAGCAGCACCTTGGGGCATGGCTACACCTTC. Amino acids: CASSTLGHGYTF.

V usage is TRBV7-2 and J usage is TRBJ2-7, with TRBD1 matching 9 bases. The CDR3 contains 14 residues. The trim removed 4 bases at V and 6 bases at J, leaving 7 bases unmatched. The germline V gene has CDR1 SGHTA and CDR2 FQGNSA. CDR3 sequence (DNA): TGTGCCAGCAGCTGGGCAACAGGGGGCGGCGAGCAGTACTTC. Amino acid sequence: CASSWATGGGEQYF. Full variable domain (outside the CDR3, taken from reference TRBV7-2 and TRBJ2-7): GAGVSQSPSNKVTEKGKDVELRCDPISGHTALYWYRQSLGQGLEFLIYFQGNSAPDKSGLPSDRFSAERTGGSVSTLTIQRTQQEDSAVYLCASSWATGGGEQYFGPGTRLTVT.

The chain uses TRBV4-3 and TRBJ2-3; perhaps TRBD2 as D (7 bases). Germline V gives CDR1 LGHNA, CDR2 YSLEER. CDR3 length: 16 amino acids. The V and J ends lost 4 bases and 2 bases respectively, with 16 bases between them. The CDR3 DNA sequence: TGCGCCAGCAGCCCGAGGGGGGGCCGCTCCACAGATACGCAGTATTTT. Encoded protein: CASSPRGGRSTDTQYF.

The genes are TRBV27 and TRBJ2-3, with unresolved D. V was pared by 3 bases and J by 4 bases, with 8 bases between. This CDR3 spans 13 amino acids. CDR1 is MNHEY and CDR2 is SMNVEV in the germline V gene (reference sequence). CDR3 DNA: TGTGCCAGCAGTTTCCAGTCCGCAGATACGCAGTATTTT. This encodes CASSFQSADTQYF.

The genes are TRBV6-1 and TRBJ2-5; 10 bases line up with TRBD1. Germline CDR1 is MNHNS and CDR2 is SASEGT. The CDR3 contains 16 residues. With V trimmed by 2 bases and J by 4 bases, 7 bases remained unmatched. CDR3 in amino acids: CASSEIGTGVGETQYF. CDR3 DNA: TGTGCCAGCAGTGAAATCGGGACAGGGGTAGGAGAGACCCAGTACTTC.